Presented here are 10 T cell receptor beta chains from one specimen sequenced in a study of beta chain features in type 1 diabetes. The whole isolated RNA underwent reverse transcription, so sequencing captured expressed TCRB transcripts. Here immunoSEQ multiplex PCR was the method, and the copy in TCRdb shows in-frame clones only, minus some. The sample includes more than 300,000 clones, around 8% seen only once; the top ten take 0.44%. Sequencing input: central memory CD4+ T cells from blood. Receptors originate from a woman aged 18-30 years in good health.

In this sample, this clone turned up a few times. The J gene is TRBJ2-5, the V gene TRBV29-1; TRBD2 matches at 11 bases. CDR1 SQVTM and CDR2 ANQGSEA come from the germline V gene. The CDR3 is 14 amino acids. The junction had 10 bases not matched to a gene; V was cut back by 6 bases and J by 7 bases. The CDR3, as DNA: TGCAGCGTGAAAGGGACTAGCGGAGTCGGGACCCAGTACTTC. This codes for CSVKGTSGVGTQYF.

This clone was detected only a few times. The J gene is TRBJ2-7, the V gene TRBV19, with 8 bases matching TRBD2. There are 14 residues in the CDR3. The germline gives CDR1 LNHDA, CDR2 SQIVND (reference sequence). V dropped 4 bases and J dropped 2; count of bases not matched to a gene: 4. The CDR3 loop reads CASSRTSGTYEQYF. The CDR3 DNA sequence: TGTGCCAGTAGTAGAACTAGCGGAACCTACGAGCAGTACTTC.

As for this clone: The same CDR3 also results from other DNA sequences found in this sample. The rearrangement uses TRBV7-2 and TRBJ2-5; TRBD1 is a possible D gene (6 bases). Germline V CDR1 and CDR2: SGHTA, FQGNSA. This CDR3 spans 14 amino acids. Trimming cost V 5 bases and J 5 bases, with 15 bases left between them. DNA of the CDR3: TGTGCCAGCAGCCCGAGAACAGGGTTGGAGACCCAGTACTTC. It yields the protein CASSPRTGLETQYF.

The genes are TRBV15 and TRBJ2-5; no firm D call. The CDR3 has 13 residues. Germline-derived CDR1 and CDR2 are LNHNV and YYDKDF (reference sequence). Trimming pared 1 base from V and 3 bases from J, leaving 6 bases between. Written as DNA, the CDR3 is TGTGCCACCAGCAGAGGAGTGGAAGAGACCCAGTACTTC. It translates to CATSRGVEETQYF.

The rearrangement uses TRBV27 and TRBJ2-3; D perhaps matches TRBD2 (6 bases). Germline-derived CDR1 and CDR2 are MNHEY and SMNVEV (reference sequence). This CDR3 comprises 14 residues. V was trimmed by 2 bases and J by 6 bases, leaving 12 bases between them. The chain's CDR3 is CASSLGSGQDTQYF. The CDR3 DNA follows: TGTGCCAGCAGTTTAGGGAGCGGGCAGGATACGCAGTATTTT.

This clone was seen a few times. The genes are TRBV18 and TRBJ2-7, with D perhaps matching TRBD1 (5 bases). The CDR3 is 13 residues long. Trimming removed 0 bases at V and 3 bases at J, with 6 bases between. Germline loops: CDR1 KGHSH, CDR2 LQKENI. Here the CDR3 DNA reads TGTGCCAGCTCACCACCAGGGGACTACGAGCAGTACTTC. This codes for CASSPPGDYEQYF.

The V gene is TRBV6-5, the J gene TRBJ2-1; 10 bases agree with TRBD1. Unmatched junction bases numbered 5, after V lost 10 bases and J lost 2 bases. There are 14 residues in the CDR3. Germline V lookup: CDR1 MNHEY, CDR2 SVGAGI. As DNA, the CDR3 is TGTGCCACAACCGGGACAGGGGCCTACAATGAGCAGTTCTTC. Translating it yields CATTGTGAYNEQFF.

The chain uses TRBV20-1 and TRBJ2-3, with a weak D call TRBD1 (6 bases). The germline gives CDR1 DFQATT, CDR2 SNEGSKA (reference sequence). The CDR3 is 11 amino acids. Deletions cut 3 bases from V and 6 bases from J, with 7 bases between. The CDR3 region is CSASQGDTQYF. The CDR3 bases are TGCAGTGCTAGCCAGGGGGATACGCAGTATTTT.

This clone has at least ten counts. V is TRBV4-3 and J is TRBJ2-1; 8 bases are a match to TRBD2. J lost 3 bases, V lost 4 bases, and 8 bases had no gene match. The germline gives CDR1 LGHNA, CDR2 YSLEER. The CDR3 totals 16 residues. The CDR3 nucleotides read TGCGCCAGCAGCCGGGACGGGACTAGGGTCTACAATGAGCAGTTCTTC. Encoded protein: CASSRDGTRVYNEQFF.

CDR3 in DNA: TGTGCCAGCTCACCACCCTCTAGCGGGAACTCCTACAATGAGCAGTTCTTC. Its translation is CASSPPSSGNSYNEQFF. The chain uses TRBV18 and TRBJ2-1; TRBD2 matches at 9 bases. Germline V gene lookup returns CDR1 KGHSH and CDR2 LQKENI. J lost 0 bases, V lost 0 bases, and 3 bases had no gene match. The CDR3 totals 17 residues.